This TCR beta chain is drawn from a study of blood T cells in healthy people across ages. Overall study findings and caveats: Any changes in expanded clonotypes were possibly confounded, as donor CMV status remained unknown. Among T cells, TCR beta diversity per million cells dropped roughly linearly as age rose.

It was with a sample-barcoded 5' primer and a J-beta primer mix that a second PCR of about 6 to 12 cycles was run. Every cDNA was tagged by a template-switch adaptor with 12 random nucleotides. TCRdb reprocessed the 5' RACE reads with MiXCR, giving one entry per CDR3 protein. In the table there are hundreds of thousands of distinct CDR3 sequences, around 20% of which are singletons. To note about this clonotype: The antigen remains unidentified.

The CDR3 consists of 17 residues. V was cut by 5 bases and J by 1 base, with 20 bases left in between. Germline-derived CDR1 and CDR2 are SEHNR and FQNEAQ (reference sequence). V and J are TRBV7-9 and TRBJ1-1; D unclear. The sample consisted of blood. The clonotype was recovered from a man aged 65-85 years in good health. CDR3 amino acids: CASSALVAGLKNTEAFF. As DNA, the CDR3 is TGTGCCAGCAGCGCTTTAGTCGCGGGTCTGAAGAACACTGAAGCTTTCTTT.